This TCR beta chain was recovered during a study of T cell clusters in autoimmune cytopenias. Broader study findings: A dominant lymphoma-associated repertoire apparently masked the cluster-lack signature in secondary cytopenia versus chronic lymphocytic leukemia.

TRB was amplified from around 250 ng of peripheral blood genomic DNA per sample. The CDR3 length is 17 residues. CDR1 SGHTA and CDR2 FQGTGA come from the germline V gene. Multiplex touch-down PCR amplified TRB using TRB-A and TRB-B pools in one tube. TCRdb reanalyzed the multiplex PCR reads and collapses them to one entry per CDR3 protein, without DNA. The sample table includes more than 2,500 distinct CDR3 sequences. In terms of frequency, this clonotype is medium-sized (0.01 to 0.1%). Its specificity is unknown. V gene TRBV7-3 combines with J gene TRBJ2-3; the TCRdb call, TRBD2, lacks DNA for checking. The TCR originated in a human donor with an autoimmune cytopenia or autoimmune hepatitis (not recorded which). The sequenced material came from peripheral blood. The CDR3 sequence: CASSLFLGGRGTDTQYF. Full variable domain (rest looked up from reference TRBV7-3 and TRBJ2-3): GAGVSQTPSNKVTEKGKYVELRCDPISGHTALYWYRQSLGQGPEFLIYFQGTGAADDSGLPNDRFFAVRPEGSVSTLKIQRTERGDSAVYLCASSLFLGGRGTDTQYFGPGTRLTVL.